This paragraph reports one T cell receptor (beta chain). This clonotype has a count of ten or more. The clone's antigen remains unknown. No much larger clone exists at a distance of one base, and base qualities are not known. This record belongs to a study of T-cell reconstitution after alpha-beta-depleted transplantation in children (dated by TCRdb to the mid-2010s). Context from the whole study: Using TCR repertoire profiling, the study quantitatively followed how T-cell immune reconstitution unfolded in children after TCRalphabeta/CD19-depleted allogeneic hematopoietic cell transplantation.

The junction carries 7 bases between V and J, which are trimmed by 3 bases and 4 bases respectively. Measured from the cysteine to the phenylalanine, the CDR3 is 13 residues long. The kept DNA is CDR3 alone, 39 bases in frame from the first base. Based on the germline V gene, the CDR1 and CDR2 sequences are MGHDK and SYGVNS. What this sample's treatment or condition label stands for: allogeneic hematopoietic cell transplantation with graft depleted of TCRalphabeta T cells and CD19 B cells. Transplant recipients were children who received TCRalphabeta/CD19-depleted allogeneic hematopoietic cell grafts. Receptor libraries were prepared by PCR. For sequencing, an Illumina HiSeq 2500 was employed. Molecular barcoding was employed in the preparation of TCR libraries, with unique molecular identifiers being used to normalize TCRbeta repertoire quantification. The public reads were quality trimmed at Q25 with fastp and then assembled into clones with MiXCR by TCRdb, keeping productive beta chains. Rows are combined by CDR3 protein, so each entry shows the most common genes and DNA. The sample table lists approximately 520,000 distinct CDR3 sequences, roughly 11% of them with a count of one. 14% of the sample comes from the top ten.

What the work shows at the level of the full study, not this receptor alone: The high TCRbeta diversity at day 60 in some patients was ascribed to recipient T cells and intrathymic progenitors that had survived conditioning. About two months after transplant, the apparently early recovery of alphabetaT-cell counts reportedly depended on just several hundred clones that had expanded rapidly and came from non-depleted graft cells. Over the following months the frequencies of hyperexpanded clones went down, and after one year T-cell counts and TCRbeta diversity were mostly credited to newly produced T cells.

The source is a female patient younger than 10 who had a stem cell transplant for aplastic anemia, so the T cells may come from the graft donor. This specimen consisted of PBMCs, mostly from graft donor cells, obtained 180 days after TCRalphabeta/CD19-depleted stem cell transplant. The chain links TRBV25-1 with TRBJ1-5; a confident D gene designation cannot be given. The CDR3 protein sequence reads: CASSDRVNQPQHF. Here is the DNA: TGTGCCAGCAGTGATAGGGTTAATCAGCCCCAGCATTTT. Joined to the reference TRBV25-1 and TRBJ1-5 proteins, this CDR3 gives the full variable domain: EADIYQTPRYLVIGTGKKITLECSQTMGHDKMYWYQQDPGMELHLIHYSYGVNSTEKGDLSSESTVSRIRTEHFPLTLESARPSHTSQYLCASSDRVNQPQHFGDGTRLSIL.